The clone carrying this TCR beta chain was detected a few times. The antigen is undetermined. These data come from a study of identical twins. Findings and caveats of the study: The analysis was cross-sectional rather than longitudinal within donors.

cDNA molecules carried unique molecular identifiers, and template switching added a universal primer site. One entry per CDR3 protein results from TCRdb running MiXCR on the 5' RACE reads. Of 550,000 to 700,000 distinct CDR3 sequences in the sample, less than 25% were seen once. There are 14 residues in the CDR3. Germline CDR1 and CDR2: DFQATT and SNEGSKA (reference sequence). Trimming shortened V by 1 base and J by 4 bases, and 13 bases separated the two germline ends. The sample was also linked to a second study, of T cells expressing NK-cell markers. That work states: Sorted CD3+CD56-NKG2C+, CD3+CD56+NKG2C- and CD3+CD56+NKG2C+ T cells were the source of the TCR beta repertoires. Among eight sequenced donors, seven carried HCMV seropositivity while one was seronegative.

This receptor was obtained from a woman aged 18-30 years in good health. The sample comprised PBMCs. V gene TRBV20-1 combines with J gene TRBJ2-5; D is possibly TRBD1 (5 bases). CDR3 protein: CSARVDSRGETQYF. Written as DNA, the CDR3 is TGCAGTGCTAGAGTCGACTCTAGGGGAGAGACCCAGTACTTC.